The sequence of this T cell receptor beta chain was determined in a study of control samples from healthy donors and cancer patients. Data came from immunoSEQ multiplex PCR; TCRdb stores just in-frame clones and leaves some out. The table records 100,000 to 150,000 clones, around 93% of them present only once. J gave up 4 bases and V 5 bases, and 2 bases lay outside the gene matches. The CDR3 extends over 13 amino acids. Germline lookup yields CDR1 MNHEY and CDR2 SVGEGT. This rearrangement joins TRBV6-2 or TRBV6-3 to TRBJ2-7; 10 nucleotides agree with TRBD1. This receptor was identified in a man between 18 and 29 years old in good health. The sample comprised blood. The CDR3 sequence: CASSGQGVYEQYF. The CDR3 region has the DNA TGTGCCAGCAGTGGACAGGGGGTATACGAGCAGTACTTC.